This TCR beta chain was observed in a study of patients and donors after allogeneic stem cell transplantation. MiXCR, applied by TCRdb to the RT-PCR reads, yields one record per CDR3 protein. The repertoire includes roughly 140,000 distinct CDR3 sequences, about two fifths of them detected once, and around 50% sits in the top ten. This CDR3 comprises 15 residues. Per germline, CDR1 LGHNA and CDR2 YSLEER. V trimming: 2 bases; J trimming: 7 bases; junction bases outside the gene matches: 5. V usage is TRBV4-3 and J usage is TRBJ1-4; 9 bases align to TRBD1. The source material was blood, either unsorted or a sorted T cell fraction (not recorded which). The receptor comes from a human donor who was either an allogeneic HSCT recipient or a stem cell or donor lymphocyte infusion donor (not recorded which). It is not recorded whose cells these are; they may come from a transplant donor. CDR3 DNA sequence: TGCGCCAGCAGCCAATTGGGGACAGGGTTTGAAAAACTGTTTTTT. Its protein is CASSQLGTGFEKLFF.